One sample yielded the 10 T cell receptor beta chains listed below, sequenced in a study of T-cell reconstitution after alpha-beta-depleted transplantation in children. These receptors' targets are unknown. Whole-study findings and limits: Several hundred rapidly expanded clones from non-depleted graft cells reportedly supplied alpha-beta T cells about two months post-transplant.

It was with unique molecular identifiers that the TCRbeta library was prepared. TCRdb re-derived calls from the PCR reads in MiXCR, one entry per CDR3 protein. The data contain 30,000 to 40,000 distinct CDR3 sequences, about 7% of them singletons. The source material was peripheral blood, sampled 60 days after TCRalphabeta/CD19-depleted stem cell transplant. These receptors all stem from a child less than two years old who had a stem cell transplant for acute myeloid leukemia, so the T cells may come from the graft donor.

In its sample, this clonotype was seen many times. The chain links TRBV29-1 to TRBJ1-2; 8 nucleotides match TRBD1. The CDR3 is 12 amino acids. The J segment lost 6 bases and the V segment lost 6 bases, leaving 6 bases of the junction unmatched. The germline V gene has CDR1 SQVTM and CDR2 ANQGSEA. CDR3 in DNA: TGCAGCGTGGATCAGGGGGCGCATGGCTACACCTTC. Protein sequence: CSVDQGAHGYTF.

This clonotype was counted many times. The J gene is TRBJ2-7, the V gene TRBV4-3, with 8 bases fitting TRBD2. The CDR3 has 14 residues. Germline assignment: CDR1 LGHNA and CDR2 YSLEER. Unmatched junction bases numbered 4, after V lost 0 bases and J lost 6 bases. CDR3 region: CASSQEGLAGEQYF. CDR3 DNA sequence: TGCGCCAGCAGCCAAGAAGGGCTAGCGGGCGAGCAGTACTTC.

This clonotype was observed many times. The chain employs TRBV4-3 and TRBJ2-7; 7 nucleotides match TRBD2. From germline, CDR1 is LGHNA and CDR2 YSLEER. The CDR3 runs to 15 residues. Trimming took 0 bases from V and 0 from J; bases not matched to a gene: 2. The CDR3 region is CASSQETSSSYEQYF. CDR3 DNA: TGCGCCAGCAGCCAAGAGACTAGCAGCTCCTACGAGCAGTACTTC.

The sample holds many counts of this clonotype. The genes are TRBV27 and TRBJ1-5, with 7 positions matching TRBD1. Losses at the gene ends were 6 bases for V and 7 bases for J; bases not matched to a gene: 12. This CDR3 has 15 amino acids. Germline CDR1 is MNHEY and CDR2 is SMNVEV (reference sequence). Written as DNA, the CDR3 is TGTGCCAGCAGGATTCGACAGGGCCTGGGGCAGCCCCAGCATTTT. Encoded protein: CASRIRQGLGQPQHF.

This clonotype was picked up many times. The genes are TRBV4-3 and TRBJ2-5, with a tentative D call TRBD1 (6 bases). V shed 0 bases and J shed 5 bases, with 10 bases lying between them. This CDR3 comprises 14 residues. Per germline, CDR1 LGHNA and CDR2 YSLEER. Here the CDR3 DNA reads TGCGCCAGCAGCCAAGATCCCAGGGGTGAGACCCAGTACTTC. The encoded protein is CASSQDPRGETQYF.

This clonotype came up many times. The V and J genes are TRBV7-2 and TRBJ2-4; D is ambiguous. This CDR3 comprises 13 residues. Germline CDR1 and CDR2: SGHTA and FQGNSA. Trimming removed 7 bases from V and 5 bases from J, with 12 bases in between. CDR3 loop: CASTPSNENIQYF. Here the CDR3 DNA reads TGTGCCAGCACCCCCTCGAATGAAAACATTCAGTACTTC.

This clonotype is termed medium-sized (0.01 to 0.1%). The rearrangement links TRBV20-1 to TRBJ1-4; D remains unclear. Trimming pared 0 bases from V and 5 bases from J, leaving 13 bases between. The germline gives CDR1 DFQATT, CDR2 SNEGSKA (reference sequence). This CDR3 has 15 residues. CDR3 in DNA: TGCAGTGCTAGAGACTTGGACCCTTGGAATGAAAAACTGTTTTTT. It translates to CSARDLDPWNEKLFF.

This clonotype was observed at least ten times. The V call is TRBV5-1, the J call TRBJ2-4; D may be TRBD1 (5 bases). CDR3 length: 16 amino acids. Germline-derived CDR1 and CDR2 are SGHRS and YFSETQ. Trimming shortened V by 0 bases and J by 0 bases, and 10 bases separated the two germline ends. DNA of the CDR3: TGCGCCAGCAGCTTGGGGTTAAGGGGAGCCAAAAACATTCAGTACTTC. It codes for CASSLGLRGAKNIQYF.

CDR3 region: CASSQDRSSYNEQFF. CDR3 sequence (DNA): TGCGCCAGCAGCCAAGATCGGAGCTCCTACAATGAGCAGTTCTTC. V is TRBV4-3 and J is TRBJ2-1, with D unclear. The germline V gene encodes CDR1 LGHNA and CDR2 YSLEER. The ends were cut back, 0 bases at V and 0 bases at J, with 6 bases in the middle. The CDR3 runs 15 residues.

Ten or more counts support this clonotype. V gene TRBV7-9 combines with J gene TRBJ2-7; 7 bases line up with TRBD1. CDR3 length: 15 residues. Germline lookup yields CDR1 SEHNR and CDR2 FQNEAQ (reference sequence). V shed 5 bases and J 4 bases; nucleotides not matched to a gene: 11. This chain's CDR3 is CASSPFRNRGYEQYF. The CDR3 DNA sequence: TGTGCCAGCAGCCCATTCCGGAACAGGGGTTACGAGCAGTACTTC.